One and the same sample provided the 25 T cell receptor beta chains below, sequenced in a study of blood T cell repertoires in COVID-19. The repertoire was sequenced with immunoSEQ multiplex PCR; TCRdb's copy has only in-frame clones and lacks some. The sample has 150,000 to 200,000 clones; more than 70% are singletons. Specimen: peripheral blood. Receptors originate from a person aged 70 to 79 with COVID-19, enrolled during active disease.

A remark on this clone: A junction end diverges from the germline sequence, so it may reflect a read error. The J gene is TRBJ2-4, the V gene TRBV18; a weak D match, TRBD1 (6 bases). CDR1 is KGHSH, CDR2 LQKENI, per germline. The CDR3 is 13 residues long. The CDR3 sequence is CASSPGGANFQYF. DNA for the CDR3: TGTGCCAGCTCACCAGGGGGCGCAAACTTTCAGTACTTC.

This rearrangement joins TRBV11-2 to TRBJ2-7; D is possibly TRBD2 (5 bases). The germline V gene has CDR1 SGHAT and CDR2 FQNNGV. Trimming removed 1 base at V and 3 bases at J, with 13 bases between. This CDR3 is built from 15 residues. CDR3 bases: TGTGCCAGCAGCTTAGGGGTACGAGACTACTACGAGCAGTACTTC. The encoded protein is CASSLGVRDYYEQYF.

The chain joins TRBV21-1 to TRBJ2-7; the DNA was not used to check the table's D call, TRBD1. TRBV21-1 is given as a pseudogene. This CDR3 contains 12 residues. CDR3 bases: TGTGCCAGCAGCCCAGGGGGAGCCGAGCAGTACTTC. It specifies CASSPGGAEQYF.

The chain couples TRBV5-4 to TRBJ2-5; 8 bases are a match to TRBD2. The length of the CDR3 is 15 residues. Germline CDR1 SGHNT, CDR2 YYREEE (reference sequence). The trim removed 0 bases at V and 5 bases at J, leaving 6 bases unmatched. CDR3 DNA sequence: TGTGCCAGCAGCTTGGAGGGACTAGAGGGCGAGACCCAGTACTTC. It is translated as CASSLEGLEGETQYF.

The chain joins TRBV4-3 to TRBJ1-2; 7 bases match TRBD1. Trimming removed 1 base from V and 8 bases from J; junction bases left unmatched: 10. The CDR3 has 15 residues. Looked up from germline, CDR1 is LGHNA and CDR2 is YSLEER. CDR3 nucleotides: TGCGCCAGCAGCCAAGCGGGGGGGAAAGGGGGCGGCTACACCTTC. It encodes CASSQAGGKGGGYTF.

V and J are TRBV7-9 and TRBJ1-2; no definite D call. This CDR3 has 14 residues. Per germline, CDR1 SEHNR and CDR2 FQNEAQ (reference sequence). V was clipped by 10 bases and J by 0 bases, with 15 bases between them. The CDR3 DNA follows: TGTGCCATCCGCAACCGAGATCCTAACTATGGCTACACCTTC. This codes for CAIRNRDPNYGYTF.

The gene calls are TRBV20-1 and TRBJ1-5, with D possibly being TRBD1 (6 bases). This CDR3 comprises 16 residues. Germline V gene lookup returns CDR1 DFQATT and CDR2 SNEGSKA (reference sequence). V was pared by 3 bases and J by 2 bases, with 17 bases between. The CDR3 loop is CSASSWGQGGNQPQHF. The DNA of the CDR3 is TGCAGTGCTAGTAGTTGGGGGCAGGGCGGCAATCAGCCCCAGCATTTT.

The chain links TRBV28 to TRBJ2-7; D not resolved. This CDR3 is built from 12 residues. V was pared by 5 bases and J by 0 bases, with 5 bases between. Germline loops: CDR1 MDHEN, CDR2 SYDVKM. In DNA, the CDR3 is TGTGCCAGCAGTAAGCCCTCCTACGAGCAGTACTTC. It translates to CASSKPSYEQYF.

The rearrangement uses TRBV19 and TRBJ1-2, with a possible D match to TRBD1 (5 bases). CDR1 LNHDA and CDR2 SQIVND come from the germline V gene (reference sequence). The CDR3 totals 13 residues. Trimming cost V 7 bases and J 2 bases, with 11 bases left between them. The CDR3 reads CASTREQNYGYTF. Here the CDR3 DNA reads TGTGCCAGTACCAGGGAACAGAACTATGGCTACACCTTC. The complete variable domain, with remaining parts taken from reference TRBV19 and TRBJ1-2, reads DGGITQSPKYLFRKEGQNVTLSCEQNLNHDAMYWYRQDPGQGLRLIYYSQIVNDFQKGDIAEGYSVSREKKESFPLTVTSAQKNPTAFYLCASTREQNYGYTFGSGTRLTVV.

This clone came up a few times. CDR3 region: CASSFSRTGGGYGYTF. The CDR3 nucleotides read TGTGCCAGCAGTTTCTCCCGGACGGGGGGAGGTTATGGCTACACCTTC. J is TRBJ1-2 and V is TRBV28; D possibly corresponds to TRBD1 (5 bases). The CDR3 is made up of 16 amino acids. CDR1 and CDR2 from the germline V gene are MDHEN and SYDVKM. The V and J ends lost 3 bases and 5 bases respectively, with 19 bases between them.

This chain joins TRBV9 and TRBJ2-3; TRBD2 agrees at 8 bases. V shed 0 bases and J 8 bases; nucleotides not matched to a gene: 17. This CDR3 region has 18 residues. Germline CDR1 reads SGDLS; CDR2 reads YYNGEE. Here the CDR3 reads CASSVDLAGPSAEGTQYF. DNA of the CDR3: TGTGCCAGCAGCGTAGATCTAGCGGGTCCCTCCGCCGAAGGTACGCAGTATTTT.

CDR3 residues: CASRAVLYEQYF. Here the CDR3 DNA reads TGTGCCAGCAGGGCGGTTTTGTACGAGCAGTACTTC. The chain links TRBV28 to TRBJ2-7; D not certain. The germline V gene encodes CDR1 MDHEN and CDR2 SYDVKM. The CDR3 has 12 residues. V dropped 6 bases and J dropped 4 bases, with 10 bases sitting between them.

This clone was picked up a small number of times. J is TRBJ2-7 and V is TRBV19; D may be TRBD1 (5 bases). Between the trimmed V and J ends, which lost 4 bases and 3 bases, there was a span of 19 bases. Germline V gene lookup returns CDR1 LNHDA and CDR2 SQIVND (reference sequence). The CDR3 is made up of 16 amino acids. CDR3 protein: CASSKADSPVGYEQYF. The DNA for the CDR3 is TGTGCCAGTAGTAAGGCAGACAGCCCCGTCGGCTACGAGCAGTACTTC.

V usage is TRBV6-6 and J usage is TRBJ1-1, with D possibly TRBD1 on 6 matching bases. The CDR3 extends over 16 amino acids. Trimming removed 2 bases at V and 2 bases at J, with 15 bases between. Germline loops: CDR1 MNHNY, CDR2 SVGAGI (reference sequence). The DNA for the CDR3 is TGTGCCAGCAGTTACCCTCAGGGCAGGGGTAACACTGAAGCTTTCTTT. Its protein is CASSYPQGRGNTEAFF.

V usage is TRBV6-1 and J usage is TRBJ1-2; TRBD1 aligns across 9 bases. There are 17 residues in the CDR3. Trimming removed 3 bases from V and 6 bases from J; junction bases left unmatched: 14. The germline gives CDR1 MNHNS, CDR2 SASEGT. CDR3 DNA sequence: TGTGCCAGCAGTGATAGAATACAGGGGGCGTCATCCCATGGCTACACCTTC. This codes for CASSDRIQGASSHGYTF.

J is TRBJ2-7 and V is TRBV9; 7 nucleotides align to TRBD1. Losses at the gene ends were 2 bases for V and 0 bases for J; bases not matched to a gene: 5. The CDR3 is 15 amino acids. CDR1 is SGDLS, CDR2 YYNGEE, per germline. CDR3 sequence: CASSVRDSISYEQYF. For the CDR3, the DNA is TGTGCCAGCAGCGTCCGGGACAGTATCTCCTACGAGCAGTACTTC.

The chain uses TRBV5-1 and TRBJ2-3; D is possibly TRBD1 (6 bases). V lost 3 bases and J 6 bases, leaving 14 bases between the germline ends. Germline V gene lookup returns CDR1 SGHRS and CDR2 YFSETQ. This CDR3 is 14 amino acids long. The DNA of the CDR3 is TGCGCCAGCAGCTGGGGGCCGGGCCGCGATACGCAGTATTTT. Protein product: CASSWGPGRDTQYF.

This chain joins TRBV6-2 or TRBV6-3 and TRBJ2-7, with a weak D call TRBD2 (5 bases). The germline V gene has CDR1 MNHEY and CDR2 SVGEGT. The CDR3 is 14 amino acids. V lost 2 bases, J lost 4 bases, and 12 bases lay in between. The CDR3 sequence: CASSYGSGFYEQYF. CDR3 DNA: TGTGCCAGCAGTTACGGGTCGGGATTTTACGAGCAGTACTTC.

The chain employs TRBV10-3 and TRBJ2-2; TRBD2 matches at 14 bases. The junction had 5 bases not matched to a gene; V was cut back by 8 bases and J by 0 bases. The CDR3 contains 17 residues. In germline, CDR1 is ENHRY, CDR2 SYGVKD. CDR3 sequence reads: CAIGTSGSGANTGELFF. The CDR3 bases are TGTGCCATCGGGACTAGCGGGAGCGGCGCGAACACCGGGGAGCTGTTTTTT.

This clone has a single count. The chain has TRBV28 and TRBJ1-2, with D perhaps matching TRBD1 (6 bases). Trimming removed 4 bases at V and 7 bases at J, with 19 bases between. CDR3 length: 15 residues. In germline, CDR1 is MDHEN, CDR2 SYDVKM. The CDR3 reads CASSSPPGDLAGYTF. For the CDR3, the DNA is TGTGCCAGCAGTTCCCCCCCAGGGGACCTTGCTGGCTACACCTTC.

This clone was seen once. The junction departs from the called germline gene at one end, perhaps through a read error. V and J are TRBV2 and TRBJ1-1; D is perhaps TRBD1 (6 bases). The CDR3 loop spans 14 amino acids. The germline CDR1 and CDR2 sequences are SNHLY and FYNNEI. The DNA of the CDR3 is TGTGCCAGCAGGGAAGGGGTGGACAGCACTGAAGCTTTCTTT. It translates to CASREGVDSTEAFF.

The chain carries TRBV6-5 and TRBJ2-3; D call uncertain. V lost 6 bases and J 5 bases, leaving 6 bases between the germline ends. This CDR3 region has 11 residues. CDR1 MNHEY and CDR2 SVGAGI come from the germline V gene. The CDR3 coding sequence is TGTGCCAGCAGACTGTTAGATACGCAGTATTTT. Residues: CASRLLDTQYF.

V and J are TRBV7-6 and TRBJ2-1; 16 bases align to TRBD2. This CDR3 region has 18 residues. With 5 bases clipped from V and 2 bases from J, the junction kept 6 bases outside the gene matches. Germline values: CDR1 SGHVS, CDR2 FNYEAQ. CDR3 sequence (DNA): TGTGCCAGCAGCCCCGGGACTAGCGGGAGGGCCGCCTACAATGAGCAGTTCTTC. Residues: CASSPGTSGRAAYNEQFF.

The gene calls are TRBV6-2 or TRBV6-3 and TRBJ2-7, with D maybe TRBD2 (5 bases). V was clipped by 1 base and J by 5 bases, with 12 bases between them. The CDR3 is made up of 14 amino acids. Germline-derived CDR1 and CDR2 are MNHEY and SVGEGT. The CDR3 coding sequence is TGTGCCAGCAGTTACTACGGGATTCGGAACGAGCAGTACTTC. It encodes CASSYYGIRNEQYF.

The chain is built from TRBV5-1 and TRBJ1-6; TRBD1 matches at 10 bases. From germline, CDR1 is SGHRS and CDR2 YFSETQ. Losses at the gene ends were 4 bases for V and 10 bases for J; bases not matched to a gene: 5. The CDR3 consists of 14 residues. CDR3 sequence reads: CASSHGTGDSPLHF. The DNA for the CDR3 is TGCGCCAGCAGCCACGGGACAGGGGACTCACCCCTCCACTTT. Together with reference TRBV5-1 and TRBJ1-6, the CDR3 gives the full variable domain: KAGVTQTPRYLIKTRGQQVTLSCSPISGHRSVSWYQQTPGQGLQFLFEYFSETQRNKGNFPGRFSGRQFSNSRSEMNVSTLELGDSALYLCASSHGTGDSPLHFGNGTRLTVT.